The T cell receptor beta chain under discussion was sequenced for a study of graft-versus-host responses after intestinal transplantation. Between the trimmed V and J ends, which lost 4 bases and 6 bases, there was a span of 13 bases. This CDR3 has 14 residues. Germline assignment: CDR1 SNHLY and CDR2 FYNNEI. Produced via immunoSEQ multiplex PCR; TCRdb's table is partial and in-frame only. Of 75,000 to 95,000 clones listed, 91% are singletons. As concerns this clone: Antigen specificity is unknown.

The chain is built from TRBV2 and TRBJ1-5; possible D gene TRBD1, 5 bases. The clonotype was recovered from a human donor who was the organ donor for an intestinal transplant. This sample comprised unstimulated CD4+ T cells sorted from spleen or lymph node cells, obtained before transplant. The DNA for the CDR3 is TGTGCCAGCAGTGGGCAGGGTGTGGGTCAGCCCCAGCATTTT. This sequence encodes CASSGQGVGQPQHF.